The rows below give T cell receptor beta chains drawn from one sample of a study of shared clonotypes between healthy human individuals. Produced via immunoSEQ multiplex PCR; TCRdb's table is partial and in-frame only. The data show 950,000 to 1,100,000 clones, about 75% seen once. Sequenced: memory CD4+ T cells sorted from blood. The origin of the receptors is a man between 18 and 35 years old in good health. Both conserved end residues are part of each CDR3. Each record gives: J gene, D gene, V gene, clone size, CDR3 protein, CDR3 DNA. D genes are given only for firm matches. Size values are once, few and many counts, or a class for expanded clones, and some rows have none.

>TRBJ2-3|TRBD1|TRBV5-1|-
CASSRGQGSTDTQYF
TGCGCCAGCAGTCGCGGACAGGGAAGCACAGATACGCAGTATTTT
>TRBJ2-7|TRBD2|TRBV7-2|-
CASTPGLESYEQYF
TGTGCCAGCACCCCGGGACTAGAATCCTACGAGCAGTACTTC
>TRBJ1-1|TRBD1|TRBV7-2|-
CASSSMTGTTNTEAFF
TGTGCCAGCAGCTCAATGACAGGGACTACGAACACTGAAGCTTTCTTT
>TRBJ1-4|-|TRBV7-6|-
CASSLNPRDIGEKLFF
TGTGCCAGCAGTTTAAACCCGCGGGACATAGGGGAAAAACTGTTTTTT
>TRBJ1-1|-|TRBV11-2|few
CASSLREEGTEAFF
TGTGCCAGCAGCTTGAGGGAAGAAGGCACTGAAGCTTTCTTT
>TRBJ1-4|-|TRBV5-4|few
CASSHRLTQTNEKLFF
TGTGCCAGCAGCCACCGGCTCACGCAAACTAATGAAAAACTGTTTTTT
>TRBJ1-4|-|TRBV30|-
CAWSVQVREKLFF
TGTGCCTGGAGTGTCCAGGTGCGAGAAAAACTGTTTTTT
>TRBJ1-4|-|TRBV4-3|-
CASSQGGDAGEKLFF
TGCGCCAGCAGCCAAGGCGGGGACGCCGGGGAAAAACTGTTTTTT
>TRBJ2-2|-|TRBV6-1|-
CASSERGVWDTGELFF
TGTGCCAGCAGCGAACGCGGGGTGTGGGACACCGGGGAGCTGTTTTTT
>TRBJ2-3|-|TRBV29-1|-
CSVEIDRGKTDTQYF
TGCAGCGTTGAGATTGATCGGGGGAAAACAGATACGCAGTATTTT
>TRBJ1-2|TRBD1|TRBV6-1|-
CAATETGGVRADTF
TGTGCCGCCACTGAAACAGGGGGAGTAAGGGCGGACACCTTC
>TRBJ2-7|TRBD2|TRBV7-2|-
CASSLVRERGEQYF
TGTGCCAGCAGCTTAGTGCGGGAGCGGGGGGAGCAGTACTTC
>TRBJ2-1|TRBD1|TRBV7-6|-
CASSTTGGGYNEQFF
TGTGCCAGCAGCACTACAGGGGGCGGGTACAATGAGCAGTTCTTC
>TRBJ2-7|-|TRBV5-1|few
CASSLVGLWEQYF
TGCGCCAGCAGCTTGGTGGGGTTATGGGAGCAGTACTTC
>TRBJ2-3|-|TRBV6-4|-
CASSEQGTSTDTQYF
TGTGCCAGCAGCGAACAGGGTACTAGCACAGATACGCAGTATTTT
>TRBJ2-1|TRBD2|TRBV9|-
CASSASGGAANEQFF
TGTGCCAGCAGCGCGAGCGGGGGGGCGGCCAATGAGCAGTTCTTC
>TRBJ1-2|-|TRBV5-1|-
CASTPREGDYGYTF
TGCGCCAGCACCCCCCGGGAGGGGGACTATGGCTACACCTTC
>TRBJ1-1|-|TRBV9|once
CASSVTTGLGGHTEAFF
TGTGCCAGCAGCGTAACAACAGGTCTCGGGGGGCACACTGAAGCTTTCTTT
>TRBJ1-4|TRBD1|TRBV28|-
CASSSPRTGSEKLFF
TGTGCCAGCAGTAGCCCCCGGACAGGGTCGGAAAAACTGTTTTTT
>TRBJ2-1|TRBD2|TRBV5-1|-
CASSRAGTRGDNEQFF
TGCGCCAGCAGTCGTGCCGGGACTAGAGGGGATAATGAGCAGTTCTTC
>TRBJ1-1|TRBD1|TRBV10-3|-
CAISPGQGTEAFF
TGTGCCATCAGTCCGGGACAGGGAACTGAAGCTTTCTTT
>TRBJ2-7|TRBD2|TRBV6-1|few
CAVVRTSREQYF
TGTGCCGTGGTAAGGACTAGCCGCGAGCAGTACTTC
>TRBJ1-1|-|TRBV7-3|-
CASSSDINPWSEAFF
TGTGCCAGCAGCTCAGACATCAACCCTTGGTCTGAAGCTTTCTTT
>TRBJ1-1|TRBD1|TRBV7-2|many
CASSPGGTGVIEAFF
TGTGCCAGCAGCCCGGGTGGGACAGGGGTTATTGAAGCTTTCTTT
>TRBJ2-7|-|TRBV30|-
CAWSVSGSYEQYF
TGTGCCTGGAGTGTCTCAGGCTCCTACGAGCAGTACTTC
>TRBJ1-2|TRBD1|TRBV12-5|-
CASGFQGTGGPNSYYGYTF
TGTGCTAGTGGTTTCCAAGGGACAGGGGGCCCGAACTCCTACTATGGCTACACCTTC
>TRBJ2-1|-|TRBV7-2|once
CASSLATVYNEQFF
TGTGCCAGCAGCTTAGCCACGGTCTACAATGAGCAGTTCTTC